This T cell receptor beta chain was sequenced in a study of beta chain features in type 1 diabetes. As for the study in general: Comparable age, gender and cell yields were observed in patients relative to healthy donors. Study-level findings and limits: Patients with Type 1 diabetes showed moderately but significantly shorter TCRB CDR3s in all four CD4+ subsets. Because the template was cDNA, high-expressing cells might be over-represented.

The CDR3 totals 14 residues. Germline CDR1 and CDR2: SSHAT and FNYEAQ (reference sequence). The isolated RNA, all of it, was reverse transcribed, so expressed TCRB transcripts were what got sequenced. Profiling relied on immunoSEQ multiplex PCR, and the TCRdb table lists in-frame clones only, not all of them. This repertoire shows around 300,000 clones, 7% to 9% found once; its top ten account for 0.9% to 1.2%. This clone was found a few times. The antigen remains unidentified. One end of the junction fails to match germline, which may point to a read error. Purities over 98% were achieved in all sorted populations.

This sequence originates from a woman between 18 and 30 years old in good health. The chain uses TRBV7-7 and TRBJ2-5; 8 bases fit TRBD2. Sequenced input: central memory CD4+ T cells from blood. CDR3 sequence (DNA): TGTGCTAGCAGCTTTAGCGGGAAAGGAGAGACCCAGTACTTC. Translated, it gives CASSFSGKGETQYF.